This TCR beta chain was recorded in a study of T cells expressing NK-cell markers. Study observations and caveats: There remained a lack of clarity about HCMV specificity of expanded NKG2C+ T cell clones.

There are 15 residues in the CDR3. Germline V gene data show CDR1 as ENHRY and CDR2 as SYGVKD. On this clonotype itself: Its cognate antigen is unknown.

Beta-chain TCR cDNA was generated via 5'RACE template switching with UMIs. Using the 5' RACE reads, TCRdb records one entry per CDR3 protein without DNA. Recorded for this sample: a few hundred thousand distinct CDR3 sequences. The chain has TRBV10-3 and TRBJ2-6; TCRdb picks TRBD1, but there is no DNA to check that call. This TCR came from a young man in good health. The sample was blood T cells: a sorted CD56 or NKG2C T cell subset, CD4+ or CD8+ T cells, or bulk PBMC T cells (not recorded which). CDR3 in amino acids: CAISETGRGANVLTF.